This T cell receptor beta chain appears in the sequencing data of a study of shared clonotypes between healthy human individuals. Measured with immunoSEQ multiplex PCR; TCRdb has only the in-frame clones, and not every one. The profile covers about 1 million clones, with roughly 70% appearing a single time and approximately 1.5% taken by the ten largest. This CDR3 has 17 residues. Trimming cost V 6 bases and J 7 bases; bases outside gene matches: 10. Germline V gene sequence: CDR1 MNHEY, CDR2 SMNVEV (reference sequence). The sequenced sample consisted of memory CD4+ T cells sorted from blood. Subset: CD45RA-negative fraction. The V and J genes are TRBV27 and TRBJ2-1, with 15 bases matching TRBD2. This clonotype originated in a man younger than 30 in good health. As DNA, the CDR3 is TGTGCCAGCAGCGTGATGAGGACTAGCGGGAGGGAAAATGAGCAGTTCTTC. Translated, it gives CASSVMRTSGRENEQFF.